Below, 2 T cell receptor beta chains from the same sample are listed, as sequenced in a study of shared clonotypes between healthy human individuals. The assay was immunoSEQ multiplex PCR, and TCRdb's table has in-frame clones only and misses some. The sample yields roughly 720,000 clones, 90% seen once. What was sequenced was memory CD8+ T cells from PBMCs. The subset: CD45RO+ cells pooled with CCR7-negative TemRA cells. All receptors derive from a man in his late teens or twenties in good health. Some clones in this sample may be carry-over from other donors' samples.

The chain links TRBV6-6 to TRBJ1-5; TRBD1 might be the D (6 bases). CDR1 and CDR2 from the germline V gene are MNHNY and SVGAGI (reference sequence). V was shortened by 1 base and J by 3 bases, with 10 bases between the two germline ends. CDR3 size: 15 residues. As DNA, the CDR3 is TGTGCCAGCAGTTACTGGACAGACAACAATCAGCCCCAGCATTTT. It codes for CASSYWTDNNQPQHF.

This chain uses TRBV4-3 with TRBJ2-3; TRBD2 agrees at 9 bases. Germline-derived CDR1 and CDR2 are LGHNA and YSLEER. V gave up 3 bases and J gave up 5 bases; unmatched junction bases: 9. The CDR3 runs 16 residues. Written as DNA, the CDR3 is TGCGCCAGCAGCCAGTTTGGCGGGAGGGCCAGAGATACGCAGTATTTT. Translation: CASSQFGGRARDTQYF.